This T cell receptor beta chain is drawn from a study of T-cell reconstitution after alpha-beta-depleted transplantation in children (dated by TCRdb to the mid-2010s). Background for the entire study: Using TCR repertoire profiling, the study quantitatively followed how T-cell immune reconstitution unfolded in children after TCRalphabeta/CD19-depleted allogeneic hematopoietic cell transplantation.

This clonotype was seen a few times. Its cognate antigen has yet to be identified. Per-base qualities were not stored, and no clone one base away is much larger. Receptors were amplified or captured by PCR. The reads were generated on an Illumina HiSeq 2500. TCR libraries were prepared with molecular barcoding, using unique molecular identifiers to normalize TCRbeta repertoire quantification. TCRdb redid the processing of the public reads, applying fastp at Q25 and MiXCR, and retained in-frame beta chains. Every entry covers one CDR3 protein and lists the most common genes and DNA from its rows. Counted in this sample were around 340,000 distinct CDR3 sequences; 13% of them appeared once. Roughly 4.5% of the sample goes to the ten largest clones. As encoded in the germline V gene, CDR1 is SGDLS while CDR2 is YYNGEE. V and J lose 0 bases and 7 bases, and a span of 10 bases separates them. Including the terminal cysteine and phenylalanine, the CDR3 comprises 14 residues. Only the CDR3 DNA stays, 42 bases, in frame from base 1.

The V and J segments used are TRBV9 and TRBJ2-2; a tentative D match to TRBD1 spans 5 bases. The input for sequencing was PBMCs, taken from the stem cell graft. This TCR came from a human donor who donated a stem cell graft to a child with Fanconi anemia. The CDR3 reads CASSVASGIGELFF. The DNA sequence follows: TGTGCCAGCAGCGTAGCCTCAGGGATCGGGGAGCTGTTTTTT.